Listed below are T cell receptor beta chains from one sample, sequenced in a study of cytomegalovirus exposure and HLA in healthy donors. The assay was immunoSEQ multiplex PCR, and TCRdb's table has in-frame clones only and misses some. This table holds about 110,000 clones, around 85% found once. The sequenced sample consisted of PBMCs. Receptors originate from a man in his 60s in good health and CMV-seronegative. CDR3s include the opening cysteine and the closing phenylalanine or tryptophan. Fields, in order: J gene, V gene, clone size, D gene, CDR3 DNA, CDR3 protein. A D gene is named only where the DNA matches it firmly. Not all rows give a size; the values are once, few, many and, for expanded clones, a class.

J gene: TRBJ1-2
V gene: TRBV29-1
clone size: NA
D gene: NA
CDR3 DNA: TGCAGCTCCCGGGGGTCTAACTATGGCTACACCTTC
CDR3 protein: CSSRGSNYGYTF

J gene: TRBJ1-2
V gene: TRBV5-4
clone size: NA
D gene: TRBD1
CDR3 DNA: TGTGCCAGCAGCACCCGGGACAGGGGGGACTATGGCTACACCTTC
CDR3 protein: CASSTRDRGDYGYTF

J gene: TRBJ2-5
V gene: TRBV5-1
clone size: NA
D gene: NA
CDR3 DNA: TGCGCCAGCAGCCCCCCGCAGGGGGGAGGTCGGGAGACCCAGTACTTC
CDR3 protein: CASSPPQGGGRETQYF

J gene: TRBJ2-1
V gene: TRBV7-2
clone size: NA
D gene: NA
CDR3 DNA: TGTGCCAGCAGCTTAGCGCCTAGTTCTCAGGGTGAGCAGTTCTTC
CDR3 protein: CASSLAPSSQGEQFF

J gene: TRBJ2-3
V gene: TRBV5-1
clone size: NA
D gene: TRBD1
CDR3 DNA: TGCGCCAGCACCCAGGGGGCCTATAGCACAGATACGCAGTATTTT
CDR3 protein: CASTQGAYSTDTQYF

J gene: TRBJ2-3
V gene: TRBV25-1
clone size: NA
D gene: NA
CDR3 DNA: TGTGCCAGCAGTGAAGCAGGGAACCCCACAGATACGCAGTATTTT
CDR3 protein: CASSEAGNPTDTQYF

J gene: TRBJ2-3
V gene: TRBV12-5
clone size: few
D gene: TRBD1
CDR3 DNA: TGTGCTAGTGGTTTGGGACAGGGGCGAGGGTGGGGTGCAGATACGCAGTATTTT
CDR3 protein: CASGLGQGRGWGADTQYF

J gene: TRBJ2-7
V gene: TRBV5-1
clone size: NA
D gene: TRBD2
CDR3 DNA: TGCGCCAGCAGCTTGGGCCTAGCGGGAGGAACCTCCGAGCAGTACTTC
CDR3 protein: CASSLGLAGGTSEQYF

J gene: TRBJ1-5
V gene: TRBV19
clone size: once
D gene: NA
CDR3 DNA: TGTGCCAGTTATTCGAATAGGCAGGGCGCTAATCAGCCCCAGCATTTT
CDR3 protein: CASYSNRQGANQPQHF

J gene: TRBJ2-1
V gene: TRBV7-2
clone size: medium-sized
D gene: TRBD1
CDR3 DNA: TGTGCCAGCAGCCCCTGGACAGGGGAGGTAGGGAATGAGCAGTTCTTC
CDR3 protein: CASSPWTGEVGNEQFF

J gene: TRBJ1-1
V gene: TRBV29-1
clone size: NA
D gene: TRBD1
CDR3 DNA: TGCAGCGTCCGAAGGACAGGGGGCGCGAACACTGAAGCTTTCTTT
CDR3 protein: CSVRRTGGANTEAFF

J gene: TRBJ1-6
V gene: TRBV4-1
clone size: NA
D gene: TRBD1
CDR3 DNA: TGCGCCAGCAGCCAAGGGGACAGGGCTAATTCACCCCTCCACTTT
CDR3 protein: CASSQGDRANSPLHF

J gene: TRBJ2-3
V gene: TRBV5-4
clone size: NA
D gene: TRBD2
CDR3 DNA: TGTGCCAGCAGCTTGGGTGGTAGCGGGGGGGCAGGAGATACGCAGTATTTT
CDR3 protein: CASSLGGSGGAGDTQYF

J gene: TRBJ2-7
V gene: TRBV2
clone size: NA
D gene: NA
CDR3 DNA: TGTGCCAGCAGTGTAGTCCCCTCCTACGAGCAGTACTTC
CDR3 protein: CASSVVPSYEQYF

J gene: TRBJ1-6
V gene: TRBV5-6
clone size: NA
D gene: TRBD1
CDR3 DNA: TGTGCCAGCAGCTTGGCAGGGGGCCCAGGGGCACCCCTCCACTTT
CDR3 protein: CASSLAGGPGAPLHF

J gene: TRBJ2-1
V gene: TRBV7-2
clone size: NA
D gene: TRBD1
CDR3 DNA: TGTGCCAGCAGCTTAGCGGGGACAGCCTACAATGAGCAGTTCTTC
CDR3 protein: CASSLAGTAYNEQFF

J gene: TRBJ2-5
V gene: TRBV10-3
clone size: NA
D gene: NA
CDR3 DNA: TGTGCCATCAGTTACGCGGTACAAGAGACCCAGTACTTC
CDR3 protein: CAISYAVQETQYF

J gene: TRBJ2-5
V gene: TRBV4-3
clone size: NA
D gene: NA
CDR3 DNA: TGCGCCAGCAGCCCAAGCCTAGGAGAGACCCAGTACTTC
CDR3 protein: CASSPSLGETQYF

J gene: TRBJ2-1
V gene: TRBV29-1
clone size: few
D gene: NA
CDR3 DNA: TGCAGCGAACGACGGAGGGGCCCCGTCGGGTACAATGAGCAGTTCTTC
CDR3 protein: CSERRRGPVGYNEQFF

J gene: TRBJ1-1
V gene: TRBV7-9
clone size: NA
D gene: NA
CDR3 DNA: TGTGCCAGCACATCAACAGGTCTGACCGCTGAAGCTTTCTTT
CDR3 protein: CASTSTGLTAEAFF

J gene: TRBJ1-5
V gene: TRBV7-2
clone size: once
D gene: NA
CDR3 DNA: TGTGCCAGCAGCTTAGGTGCGGAGCCCCAGCATTTT
CDR3 protein: CASSLGAEPQHF

J gene: TRBJ1-6
V gene: TRBV30
clone size: few
D gene: NA
CDR3 DNA: TGTGCCTGGAGTGTTCAGAAGCGCGAAAGAGTCAATTCACCCCTCCACTTT
CDR3 protein: CAWSVQKRERVNSPLHF

J gene: TRBJ2-1
V gene: TRBV6-5
clone size: NA
D gene: TRBD2
CDR3 DNA: TGTGCCAGCAGTTACCTTAGCGGGGGAGACAATGAGCAGTTCTTC
CDR3 protein: CASSYLSGGDNEQFF

J gene: TRBJ1-4
V gene: TRBV5-4
clone size: NA
D gene: NA
CDR3 DNA: TGTGCCAGCAGCGTGGTCCCGGCGGATGAAAAACTGTTTTTT
CDR3 protein: CASSVVPADEKLFF

J gene: TRBJ1-2
V gene: TRBV19
clone size: NA
D gene: TRBD1
CDR3 DNA: TGTGCCAGTCAAAGACAGGGACCTAACTATGGCTACACCTTC
CDR3 protein: CASQRQGPNYGYTF

J gene: TRBJ2-3
V gene: TRBV6-1
clone size: NA
D gene: NA
CDR3 DNA: TGTGCCAGCAGTATTGGCGGGCAAAGCACAGATACGCAGTATTTT
CDR3 protein: CASSIGGQSTDTQYF

J gene: TRBJ2-2
V gene: TRBV5-4
clone size: NA
D gene: NA
CDR3 DNA: TGTGCCAGCACACTGGGGGGGCAGAACACCGGGGAGCTGTTTTTT
CDR3 protein: CASTLGGQNTGELFF

J gene: TRBJ2-3
V gene: TRBV9
clone size: NA
D gene: TRBD2
CDR3 DNA: TGTGCCAGCAGCGTAGCGGGGGGGCTCGGGGATACGCAGTATTTT
CDR3 protein: CASSVAGGLGDTQYF

J gene: TRBJ2-5
V gene: TRBV30
clone size: NA
D gene: TRBD2
CDR3 DNA: TGTGCCTGGCCCTGTGGGGGTCCTCTAGCGGGGGGCCGGGAGACCCAGTACTTC
CDR3 protein: CAWPCGGPLAGGRETQYF

J gene: TRBJ1-2
V gene: TRBV5-4
clone size: few
D gene: TRBD1
CDR3 DNA: TGTGCCAGCAGCCCGCCGGACAGGGGGCAGGACTATGGCTACACCTTC
CDR3 protein: CASSPPDRGQDYGYTF

J gene: TRBJ1-5
V gene: TRBV4-3
clone size: NA
D gene: NA
CDR3 DNA: TGCGCCAGCAGCCAAGAACCCCGGGATCAGCCCCAGCATTTT
CDR3 protein: CASSQEPRDQPQHF

J gene: TRBJ2-7
V gene: TRBV23-1
clone size: NA
D gene: TRBD1
CDR3 DNA: TGCGCCAGCAGTACAGGGGGGTCCTACGAGCAGTACTTC
CDR3 protein: CASSTGGSYEQYF

J gene: TRBJ2-1
V gene: TRBV7-9
clone size: NA
D gene: TRBD1
CDR3 DNA: TGTGCCAGCAGGGGAGGTCGAGGCAGGGGGCAATACAATGAGCAGTTCTTC
CDR3 protein: CASRGGRGRGQYNEQFF

J gene: TRBJ1-1
V gene: TRBV7-9
clone size: few
D gene: TRBD1
CDR3 DNA: TGTGCCAGCAGCCCCAGGTGGGGGACAGGACGCACTGAAGCTTTCTTT
CDR3 protein: CASSPRWGTGRTEAFF

J gene: TRBJ1-1
V gene: TRBV29-1
clone size: NA
D gene: NA
CDR3 DNA: TGCAGCGGCTATACGAACAGAGTCATGAACACTGAAGCTTTCTTT
CDR3 protein: CSGYTNRVMNTEAFF

J gene: TRBJ2-2
V gene: TRBV4-2
clone size: NA
D gene: NA
CDR3 DNA: TGTGCCAGCAGCCAAGGGACAGTAGCGAACACCGGGGAGCTGTTTTTT
CDR3 protein: CASSQGTVANTGELFF

J gene: TRBJ2-3
V gene: TRBV2
clone size: few
D gene: TRBD1
CDR3 DNA: TGTGCCATCTTACAGGGGGCCGCAGATACGCAGTATTTT
CDR3 protein: CAILQGAADTQYF

J gene: TRBJ2-1
V gene: TRBV5-1
clone size: NA
D gene: TRBD2
CDR3 DNA: TGCGCCAGCAGCCCTTTGGCGGGGGATAATGAGCAGTTCTTC
CDR3 protein: CASSPLAGDNEQFF

J gene: TRBJ2-1
V gene: TRBV7-2
clone size: NA
D gene: NA
CDR3 DNA: TGTGCCAGCAGCTTAGAGCGGGCGGGGCGGGATGAGCAGTTCTTC
CDR3 protein: CASSLERAGRDEQFF

J gene: TRBJ1-1
V gene: TRBV25-1
clone size: NA
D gene: NA
CDR3 DNA: TGTGCCAGCAGTGAATCGACAGCACTGAACACTGAAGCTTTCTTT
CDR3 protein: CASSESTALNTEAFF

J gene: TRBJ2-5
V gene: TRBV2
clone size: NA
D gene: TRBD2
CDR3 DNA: TGTGCCAGCGGGGGGCCGGGACTAGCGGGGGGGGAGACCCAGTACTTC
CDR3 protein: CASGGPGLAGGETQYF

J gene: TRBJ1-5
V gene: TRBV15
clone size: few
D gene: TRBD1
CDR3 DNA: TGTGCCACCAGCGCAACAGGGGCGGGATATCAGCCCCAGCATTTT
CDR3 protein: CATSATGAGYQPQHF

J gene: TRBJ2-6
V gene: TRBV10-2
clone size: NA
D gene: TRBD1
CDR3 DNA: TGCGCCAGCAGACAGGGGGCCCTTGGGGCCAACGTCCTGACTTTC
CDR3 protein: CASRQGALGANVLTF

J gene: TRBJ2-1
V gene: TRBV7-3
clone size: NA
D gene: NA
CDR3 DNA: TGTGCCAGCAGCTTAACGGGAACTAGGATGGATGAGCAGTTCTTC
CDR3 protein: CASSLTGTRMDEQFF

J gene: TRBJ2-4
V gene: TRBV2
clone size: NA
D gene: TRBD2
CDR3 DNA: TGTGCCAGCAAGGGAGGATGGGGGACTAGCAAAGGGATCAGAAACATTCAGTACTTC
CDR3 protein: CASKGGWGTSKGIRNIQYF

J gene: TRBJ2-7
V gene: TRBV5-1
clone size: NA
D gene: TRBD2
CDR3 DNA: TGCGCCAGCAGTCCCGGGACTAGCGGGGACGAGCAGTACTTC
CDR3 protein: CASSPGTSGDEQYF

J gene: TRBJ2-3
V gene: TRBV29-1
clone size: NA
D gene: TRBD1
CDR3 DNA: TGCAGCGTTACAGGGGCCTACACAGATACGCAGTATTTT
CDR3 protein: CSVTGAYTDTQYF

J gene: TRBJ1-6
V gene: TRBV5-5
clone size: NA
D gene: TRBD1
CDR3 DNA: TGTGCCAGCAGCTTGGGCCGGGGGACAGATAATTCACCCCTCCACTTT
CDR3 protein: CASSLGRGTDNSPLHF

J gene: TRBJ1-1
V gene: TRBV27
clone size: NA
D gene: TRBD1
CDR3 DNA: TGTGCCAGCAACGACAGGGGGCAGCTAAAAGGGTTACCTGAAGCTTTCTTT
CDR3 protein: CASNDRGQLKGLPEAFF